What follows are 32 T cell receptor beta chains derived from one specimen sequenced in a study of blood T cell repertoires in COVID-19. Assay used: immunoSEQ multiplex PCR; TCRdb lists only in-frame clones, some missing. The table has about 180,000 clones, nearly 90% seen once. The sequenced sample was PBMCs or T cells enriched from blood (not recorded which). These receptors all come from a woman aged 40 to 50 with acute COVID-19.

The chain uses TRBV15 and TRBJ2-7; TRBD1 agrees at 7 bases. CDR1 is LNHNV, CDR2 YYDKDF, per germline (reference sequence). The CDR3 length is 14 residues. The trim removed 6 bases at V and 4 bases at J, leaving 9 bases unmatched. CDR3 loop: CATSIDRVGYEQYF. CDR3 coding DNA: TGTGCCACCAGTATTGACAGGGTTGGTTACGAGCAGTACTTC.

This sequence joins TRBV19 and TRBJ1-5; 7 positions match TRBD1. This CDR3 contains 16 residues. The V segment lost 6 bases and the J segment 0 bases; nucleotides outside the gene matches: 8. Germline loops: CDR1 LNHDA, CDR2 SQIVND (reference sequence). The CDR3, as DNA: TGTGCCAGTAGAGATACAGGGGCTAATAGCAATCAGCCCCAGCATTTT. Translated, it gives CASRDTGANSNQPQHF.

The chain uses TRBV29-1 and TRBJ1-2; 8 nucleotides agree with TRBD1. After removal of 0 bases from V and 3 bases from J, the junction contained 6 bases not matched to a gene. Germline loops: CDR1 SQVTM, CDR2 ANQGSEA. The CDR3 has 15 residues. The DNA for the CDR3 is TGCAGCGTTGAAGAGGGACAGGAGGGGGACTATGGCTACACCTTC. This sequence encodes CSVEEGQEGDYGYTF.

The chain joins TRBV7-3 to TRBJ2-5; TRBD2 matches 13 bases. The CDR3 runs 19 residues. After removal of 0 bases from V and 4 bases from J, the junction contained 11 bases not matched to a gene. The germline gives CDR1 SGHTA, CDR2 FQGTGA. Here the CDR3 reads CASSLTGGLAGENLETQYF. CDR3 coding DNA: TGTGCCAGCAGCTTAACGGGAGGACTAGCGGGGGAAAATCTAGAGACCCAGTACTTC.

The chain couples TRBV29-1 to TRBJ2-1, with 8 bases lining up with TRBD1. This CDR3 region has 15 residues. V was clipped by 0 bases and J by 4 bases; unmatched bases: 5. The germline gives CDR1 SQVTM, CDR2 ANQGSEA. CDR3 in amino acids: CSVEDNRGAYNEQFF. The DNA of the CDR3 is TGCAGCGTTGAAGACAACAGGGGGGCTTACAATGAGCAGTTCTTC.

The CDR3 DNA follows: TGTGCCAGCAGCGAGACCGGGACAGTAAACACTGAAGCTTTCTTT. Translation gives CASSETGTVNTEAFF. The genes are TRBV9 and TRBJ1-1; 7 bases line up with TRBD1. CDR1 is SGDLS, CDR2 YYNGEE, per germline. V was clipped by 3 bases and J by 2 bases; unmatched bases: 7. The CDR3 length is 15 residues.

On this clone itself: Germline and junction disagree at one end, which may indicate a read error. The chain is built from TRBV10-2 and TRBJ2-3; perhaps TRBD2 as D (6 bases). The CDR3 length is 13 residues. Germline V gene data show CDR1 as WSHSY and CDR2 as SAAADI. This chain's CDR3 is CASSESVLTAGHF. The CDR3 DNA sequence: TGCGCCAGCAGTGAGTCGGTCCTGACGGCGGGGCATTTT.

The chain employs TRBV5-6 and TRBJ2-5; no clear D. V dropped 1 base and J dropped 5 bases, with 9 bases sitting between them. The V gene's germline CDR1 is SGHDT and CDR2 YYEEEE. The CDR3 has 13 residues. The CDR3 reads CASSLTGGETQYF. The CDR3 DNA reads as TGTGCCAGCAGCTTGACGGGTGGGGAGACCCAGTACTTC.

CDR3 sequence reads: CASSLFGGRDASAQHF. CDR3 coding DNA: TGTGCCAGCAGCTTATTCGGGGGGCGCGACGCGTCAGCCCAGCATTTT. The chain couples TRBV7-2 to TRBJ1-5, with a possible D match to TRBD1 (6 bases). CDR1 is SGHTA and CDR2 is FQGNSA in the germline V gene. V dropped 2 bases and J dropped 11 bases, with 22 bases sitting between them. The CDR3 is made up of 16 amino acids.

The table lists this clone with a count of one. V is TRBV5-4 and J is TRBJ2-2; the match to TRBD1 covers 9 bases. Germline V CDR1 and CDR2: SGHNT, YYREEE (reference sequence). The junction had 6 bases not matched to a gene; V was cut back by 0 bases and J by 6 bases. This CDR3 has 16 amino acids. The DNA for the CDR3 is TGTGCCAGCAGCTTGGTCGCGACAGGGGGTCCCGGGGAGCTGTTTTTT. Amino acids: CASSLVATGGPGELFF.

This chain joins TRBV11-2 and TRBJ2-3; D possibly corresponds to TRBD2 (5 bases). The CDR3 is made up of 17 amino acids. V was clipped by 1 base and J by 1 base, with 15 bases between them. CDR1 and CDR2 (germline): SGHAT, FQNNGV. For the CDR3, the DNA is TGTGCCAGCAGCTTAGTAGGCGGGCGAGGCGGCACAGATACGCAGTATTTT. This codes for CASSLVGGRGGTDTQYF.

This rearrangement joins TRBV21-1 to TRBJ2-7; the tabulated D call, TRBD1, remains unverified against the DNA. TRBV21-1 is reported as a pseudogene. The CDR3 is made up of 14 amino acids. The DNA of the CDR3 is TGTGCCAGCAGCGGGGGGACAGGGGCCTACGAGCAGTACTTC. This encodes CASSGGTGAYEQYF.

This clone was seen a handful of times. The CDR3 DNA reads as TGTGCCAGCAGCTTGGAGGGGTTGGGACAGGGGGCTGGTGAAGCTTTCTTT. This gives the protein CASSLEGLGQGAGEAFF. The chain employs TRBV5-4 and TRBJ1-1; 12 nucleotides align to TRBD1. The germline gives CDR1 SGHNT, CDR2 YYREEE (reference sequence). CDR3 length equals 17 residues. J lost 7 bases, V lost 0 bases, and 10 bases had no gene match.

V usage is TRBV3-1 (or the pseudogene TRBV3-2) and J usage is TRBJ1-6; unclear D gene. This CDR3 region has 15 residues. CDR1 LGHDT and CDR2 YNNKEL come from the germline V gene (reference sequence). Trimming shortened V by 6 bases and J by 0 bases, and 9 bases separated the two germline ends. This chain's CDR3 is CASRGVSSYNSPLHF. Here the CDR3 DNA reads TGTGCCAGCAGGGGAGTAAGCTCCTATAATTCACCCCTCCACTTT.

This chain joins TRBV4-1 and TRBJ2-1; D is possibly TRBD1 (5 bases). There are 15 residues in the CDR3. Deletions cut 8 bases from V and 6 bases from J, with 20 bases between. The germline V gene encodes CDR1 MGHRA and CDR2 YSYEKL. As DNA, the CDR3 is TGCGCCAGCTCCGGACATCCCCATTCTATCAATGAGCAGTTCTTC. It encodes CASSGHPHSINEQFF.

The rearrangement joins TRBV28 to TRBJ2-1, with D unresolved. V was cut by 3 bases and J by 6 bases, with 15 bases left in between. The germline V gene has CDR1 MDHEN and CDR2 SYDVKM. The CDR3 has 15 amino acids. This CDR3 reads CASSFQAPSSNEQFF. CDR3 nucleotides: TGTGCCAGCAGTTTTCAGGCCCCCTCAAGCAATGAGCAGTTCTTC.

The chain uses TRBV18 and TRBJ2-1; 8 bases are a match to TRBD2. V lost 2 bases to trimming and J lost 5 bases; unmatched junction nucleotides: 8. This CDR3 is built from 16 residues. The germline V gene encodes CDR1 KGHSH and CDR2 LQKENI. Here the CDR3 DNA reads TGTGCCAGCTCACCAAGCTTGGCGGGGGGTAACAATGAGCAGTTCTTC. Translating gives CASSPSLAGGNNEQFF.

J is TRBJ1-5 and V is TRBV7-8; 7 bases agree with TRBD1. The V gene end was trimmed by 5 bases and the J gene end by 11 bases; junction bases not matched to a gene: 15. The CDR3 spans 15 residues. Germline CDR1 reads SGHVS; CDR2 reads FQNEAQ. The CDR3 region has the DNA TGTGCCAGCAGCGACAGGGCCCGGGACTTTTTAGCCCAGCATTTT. Protein: CASSDRARDFLAQHF.

The chain has TRBV15 and TRBJ1-2; unclear D gene. The V end lost 5 bases, the J end lost 2 bases, and 9 bases lay between the germline ends. Germline V CDR1 and CDR2: LNHNV, YYDKDF (reference sequence). The CDR3 sequence is 13 residues long. The CDR3 spells CATSVLWNYGYTF. The CDR3 nucleotides are TGTGCCACCAGCGTACTTTGGAACTATGGCTACACCTTC.

Remarks on this clone: Distinct nucleotide sequences in the sample also encode this CDR3. The chain uses TRBV5-6 and TRBJ1-5; D may be TRBD1 (6 bases). The CDR3 is 14 residues long. Germline-derived CDR1 and CDR2 are SGHDT and YYEEEE. The V gene lost 2 bases and the J gene lost 2 bases, with 8 bases spanning the gap. The CDR3 DNA sequence: TGTGCCAGCAGCTTAAGACAGGGCAATCAGCCCCAGCATTTT. This translates into CASSLRQGNQPQHF.

The chain has TRBV20-1 and TRBJ1-5; 12 bases match TRBD1. The CDR3 covers 14 residues. Trimming removed 3 bases from V and 9 bases from J; junction bases left unmatched: 6. CDR1 is DFQATT and CDR2 is SNEGSKA in the germline V gene (reference sequence). The CDR3 spells CSASSWDRGPPQHF. In DNA, the CDR3 is TGCAGTGCTAGTAGTTGGGACAGGGGGCCGCCCCAGCATTTT.

The rearrangement joins TRBV29-1 to TRBJ2-5, with no clear D. Trimming left V 4 bases short and J 0 bases short, with 6 bases between. The V gene's germline CDR1 is SQVTM and CDR2 ANQGSEA. CDR3 length equals 12 residues. CDR3 sequence: CSVGRNQETQYF. CDR3 sequence (DNA): TGCAGCGTTGGCAGGAACCAAGAGACCCAGTACTTC. The full variable domain, completed using reference TRBV29-1 and TRBJ2-5, is SAVISQKPSRDICQRGTSLTIQCQVDSQVTMMFWYRQQPGQSLTLIATANQGSEATYESGFVIDKFPISRPNLTFSTLTVSNMSPEDSSIYLCSVGRNQETQYFGPGTRLLVL.

This clone was recorded once. J is TRBJ2-7 and V is TRBV6-4, with D tentatively TRBD2 (7 bases). The CDR3 is 17 amino acids. Germline CDR1 and CDR2: MRHNA and SNTAGT. The ends were cut back, 5 bases at V and 0 bases at J, with 20 bases in the middle. Here the CDR3 DNA reads TGTGCCAGCAGTCCCCCACCTTTAGGGGGGGGCTCCTACGAGCAGTACTTC. This sequence encodes CASSPPPLGGGSYEQYF.

The chain links TRBV7-9 to TRBJ2-2; D perhaps matches TRBD2 (5 bases). CDR1 is SEHNR, CDR2 FQNEAQ, per germline (reference sequence). V lost 5 bases and J lost 5, with 12 bases in between. This CDR3 has 14 amino acids. As DNA, the CDR3 is TGTGCCAGCAGCCAACTAGGGTTGACCGGGGAGCTGTTTTTT. Protein: CASSQLGLTGELFF.

This chain uses TRBV30 with TRBJ1-3, with D hard to call. Deletions cut 4 bases from V and 0 bases from J, with 19 bases between. The CDR3 contains 17 residues. Germline CDR1 is GTSNPN and CDR2 is SVGIG (reference sequence). The CDR3 spells CAWILFRAGSSGNTIYF. The CDR3 nucleotides read TGTGCCTGGATCCTTTTCCGGGCGGGAAGCTCTGGAAACACCATATATTTT.

The rearrangement joins TRBV9 to TRBJ2-7; TRBD2 matches at 13 bases. Germline V lookup: CDR1 SGDLS, CDR2 YYNGEE. The V segment lost 4 bases and the J segment 3 bases; nucleotides outside the gene matches: 16. The CDR3 is 19 residues long. This CDR3 is CASSPGQGVGLAGSYEQYF. The DNA of the CDR3 is TGTGCCAGCAGCCCTGGACAGGGGGTGGGACTAGCGGGGAGCTACGAGCAGTACTTC. The full variable domain, in which reference TRBV9 and TRBJ2-7 provide the parts outside the CDR3, is DSGVTQTPKHLITATGQRVTLRCSPRSGDLSVYWYQQSLDQGLQFLIQYYNGEERAKGNILERFSAQQFPDLHSELNLSSLELGDSALYFCASSPGQGVGLAGSYEQYFGPGTRLTVT.

This chain uses TRBV14 with TRBJ1-5, with 10 bases that match TRBD1. Trimming took 4 bases from V and 6 from J; bases not matched to a gene: 0. This CDR3 has 13 amino acids. Germline values: CDR1 SGHDN, CDR2 FVKESK. CDR3 amino acids: CASSRTGGQPQHF. The CDR3 DNA reads TGTGCCAGCAGCCGGACAGGGGGTCAGCCCCAGCATTTT. The variable domain in full, completed from reference TRBV14 and TRBJ1-5, reads EAGVTQFPSHSVIEKGQTVTLRCDPISGHDNLYWYRRVMGKEIKFLLHFVKESKQDESGMPNNRFLAERTGGTYSTLKVQPAELEDSGVYFCASSRTGGQPQHFGDGTRLSIL.

The chain recombines TRBV5-1 with TRBJ2-7; 10 positions agree with TRBD1. J gave up 7 bases and V 4 bases, and 11 bases lay outside the gene matches. The CDR3 spans 15 residues. Germline lookup yields CDR1 SGHRS and CDR2 YFSETQ. The CDR3 DNA is TGCGCCAGCAGCGCTGAGGGGACAGGGGTTCGGGAGCAGTACTTC. It encodes CASSAEGTGVREQYF.

The rearrangement uses TRBV9 and TRBJ2-3; D is unresolved. The CDR3 is 13 residues long. The germline gives CDR1 SGDLS, CDR2 YYNGEE. Deletions cut 1 base from V and 1 base from J, with 4 bases between. CDR3 region: CASSVLGTDTQYF. In nucleotides, the CDR3 is TGTGCCAGCAGCGTACTTGGCACAGATACGCAGTATTTT. Filled out from reference TRBV9 and TRBJ2-3, the complete variable domain reads DSGVTQTPKHLITATGQRVTLRCSPRSGDLSVYWYQQSLDQGLQFLIQYYNGEERAKGNILERFSAQQFPDLHSELNLSSLELGDSALYFCASSVLGTDTQYFGPGTRLTVL.

This chain uses TRBV4-1 with TRBJ2-5, with TRBD1 identical over 11 bases. There are 18 residues in the CDR3. Germline assignment: CDR1 MGHRA and CDR2 YSYEKL. With 1 base clipped from V and 1 base from J, the junction kept 8 bases outside the gene matches. CDR3 protein: CASSQGTGGPHIQETQYF. The CDR3 DNA is TGCGCCAGCAGCCAAGGGACAGGGGGCCCCCATATCCAAGAGACCCAGTACTTC.

The rearrangement uses TRBV21-1 and TRBJ2-2; TRBD2 is the table's D call, not checked against the DNA. TRBV21-1 represents a pseudogene. This CDR3 has 20 amino acids. The CDR3 coding sequence is TGTGCCAGCAGCAGTTGCCCGACTAGCGGGAGCGCACGGAACACCGGGGAGCTGTTTTTT. Translated, it gives CASSSCPTSGSARNTGELFF.

The rearrangement uses TRBV24-1 and TRBJ2-3; TRBD2 agrees at 14 bases. The CDR3 sequence is 16 residues long. Germline V CDR1 and CDR2: KGHDR, SFDVKD. V was pared by 5 bases and J by 10 bases, with 10 bases of the junction left unmatched. CDR3 protein: CATSGPTSGGARSQYF. The CDR3 DNA reads as TGTGCCACCAGTGGTCCGACTAGCGGGGGGGCTCGATCGCAGTATTTT.